Given below is one TCR beta chain in context. Its antigen remains unknown. General observations from the study: Tumor Treg TCRs overlapped most with tumor naive CD4+ cells. The TCR gene usage of tumor memory CD4+ T cells clustered together with blood and lymph node memory CD4+ cells and with lymph node naive CD4+ cells.

Semi-nested PCR with Nested Universal Primer A followed constant-region reverse priming of full-length variable regions. TCRdb independently ran MiXCR on the 5' RACE reads; one entry per CDR3 protein. The sample comprises approximately 8,200 distinct CDR3 sequences, about 65% of which are singletons, and more than 4% rests with the top ten. Sequencing input: tumor-infiltrating naive CD4+ T cells sorted from the breast tumor. Described subset: naive CD4+ T cells, CD4+CD45RA+CD25-. This TCR was sampled from a female donor with breast cancer.

CDR3 DNA sequence: TGTGCCAGCAGCGAGTGGGGGGGCTACAATGATGAGCAGTTCTTC. Residues: CASSEWGGYNDEQFF. The chain recombines TRBV9 with TRBJ2-1; D is perhaps TRBD2 (7 bases). The germline gives CDR1 SGDLS, CDR2 YYNGEE. This CDR3 contains 15 residues. V dropped 3 bases and J dropped 8 bases, with 18 bases sitting between them.